The sequence of this T cell receptor beta chain was determined in a study of shared T cell receptors in the human thymus. V gave up 0 bases and J gave up 11 bases; unmatched junction bases: 3. CDR1 is SGHDN, CDR2 FVKESK, per germline. The CDR3 runs 13 residues. The method was immunoSEQ multiplex PCR; TCRdb's version includes in-frame clones alone and lacks a portion of them. The sample has hundreds of thousands of clones, around 82% seen once. The data were also submitted as part of a second study, on human thymus T cells. As that report states: Healthy Finnish infants undergoing corrective surgery for congenital heart defects were the donors. Thymus tissue for the work was resected from patients undergoing corrective heart surgery.

This rearrangement joins TRBV14 to TRBJ1-1, with 10 bases that match TRBD1. The sequence was collected from a boy younger than two with a congenital heart defect. The sample taken for sequencing was thymocytes. CDR3 nucleotides: TGTGCCAGCAGCCAAGATTGGGACAGGGGTGCTTTCTTT. Encoded protein: CASSQDWDRGAFF.